This passage covers 15 T cell receptor beta chains from one sample sequenced in a study of monozygotic twins with inflammatory bowel disease. For each CDR3 protein, TCRdb gives one entry from its re-call of the 5' RACE reads, without DNA. This repertoire includes around 140,000 distinct CDR3 sequences. Sequencing used blood. All receptors derive from a human donor with ulcerative colitis or Crohn's disease, or a healthy co-twin of an affected twin (not recorded which).

The CDR3 loop is CASSLMPGGGNTEAFF. V usage is TRBV5-1 and J usage is TRBJ1-1; TCRdb names TRBD1, which stays unverified in the absence of DNA. Germline-derived CDR1 and CDR2 are SGHRS and YFSETQ. The CDR3 runs to 16 residues.

The rearrangement uses TRBV9 and TRBJ1-1. CDR1 and CDR2 from the germline V gene are SGDLS and YYNGEE. The CDR3 is 14 residues long. This CDR3 reads CASSVSGVNTEAFF.

This chain joins TRBV5-1 and TRBJ1-3; TCRdb indicates TRBD1, and absent DNA this call remains unverified. The CDR3 extends over 15 amino acids. Per germline, CDR1 SGHRS and CDR2 YFSETQ. CDR3 region: CASRPGDNSGNTIYF.

The chain combines TRBV5-1 with TRBJ2-7; no DNA is available, so the TRBD1 call from TCRdb remains unchecked. CDR3 length: 15 residues. Per the germline V gene, CDR1 is SGHRS and CDR2 is YFSETQ. The CDR3: CASSAPGGETREQYF.

The V and J genes are TRBV28 and TRBJ1-2; TCRdb picks TRBD1, but there is no DNA to check that call. Germline V gene lookup returns CDR1 MDHEN and CDR2 SYDVKM. The CDR3 has 14 residues. The CDR3 sequence: CASSFIRGNYGYTF.

The V and J genes are TRBV7-9 and TRBJ2-5; TCRdb's D call of TRBD1 is untestable without DNA. The CDR3 runs 13 residues. Looked up from germline, CDR1 is SEHNR and CDR2 is FQNEAQ (reference sequence). The chain's CDR3 is CASSRDNQETQYF.

This chain uses TRBV9 with TRBJ2-7. Germline V CDR1 and CDR2: SGDLS, YYNGEE. The CDR3 is 14 amino acids. Here the CDR3 reads CASSVYGNSYEQYF.

The rearrangement joins TRBV30 to TRBJ1-6; TCRdb's D gene call, TRBD1, goes unchecked for lack of DNA. The CDR3 runs 15 residues. The germline CDR1 and CDR2 sequences are GTSNPN and SVGIG (reference sequence). CDR3 sequence reads: CAWSVLHQGRSPLHF.

V and J are TRBV20-1 and TRBJ2-7; TCRdb gives TRBD1 as the D gene, but with no DNA this cannot be confirmed. The CDR3 is 15 residues long. CDR1 DFQATT and CDR2 SNEGSKA come from the germline V gene (reference sequence). The CDR3: CSARTRDPGFGEQYF.

The chain has TRBV5-1 and TRBJ1-2. Germline values: CDR1 SGHRS, CDR2 YFSETQ. The CDR3 has 13 amino acids. CDR3 region: CASSTDGDYGYTF.

The chain joins TRBV21-1 to TRBJ1-3. TRBV21-1 is marked as a pseudogene. The CDR3 covers 15 residues. The CDR3: CASSSFQGTGNTIYF.

The CDR3 here is CASSLGGQGVQYF. The chain uses TRBV7-2 and TRBJ2-7; no DNA is available, so the TRBD1 call from TCRdb remains unchecked. Germline V CDR1 and CDR2: SGHTA, FQGNSA. The CDR3 covers 13 residues. Combining the CDR3 with reference TRBV7-2 and TRBJ2-7 gives the whole variable domain GAGVSQSPSNKVTEKGKDVELRCDPISGHTALYWYRQSLGQGLEFLIYFQGNSAPDKSGLPSDRFSAERTGGSVSTLTIQRTQQEDSAVYLCASSLGGQGVQYFGPGTRLTVT.

The V and J genes are TRBV20-1 and TRBJ1-5; no DNA is available, so the TRBD1 call from TCRdb remains unchecked. The CDR3 extends over 14 amino acids. Per the germline V gene, CDR1 is DFQATT and CDR2 is SNEGSKA (reference sequence). CDR3: CSAPSGGRNQPQHF.

The gene calls are TRBV5-1 and TRBJ2-5; the TCRdb call, TRBD1, lacks DNA for checking. Germline-derived CDR1 and CDR2 are SGHRS and YFSETQ. The CDR3 is 13 amino acids. CDR3 amino acids: CASSQQGPETQYF.

CDR3 region: CASSAQQGVNSPLHF. The genes are TRBV7-2 and TRBJ1-6; TCRdb outputs TRBD1, but without DNA this stays unchecked. The CDR3 spans 15 residues. The germline gives CDR1 SGHTA, CDR2 FQGNSA.